A single sample gave rise to the 26 T cell receptor beta chains below, sequenced in a study of blood T cells in healthy people across ages. The use of a sample-barcoded 5' primer and a J-beta primer mix characterized a second PCR of roughly 6 to 11 cycles. Each CDR3 protein is one row after TCRdb ran MiXCR on the 5' RACE reads. The sample records more than 800,000 distinct CDR3 sequences, around 30% being singletons. Material for sequencing was blood. These receptors originate from an elderly woman in good health.

This clonotype has at least ten counts. CDR3 in amino acids: CSVGQLGNEQFF. The CDR3 bases are TGCAGCGTAGGACAGCTTGGGAATGAGCAGTTCTTC. This rearrangement joins TRBV29-1 to TRBJ2-1; possible D gene TRBD1, 6 bases. The CDR3 spans 12 residues. In germline, CDR1 is SQVTM, CDR2 ANQGSEA. Trimming shortened V by 6 bases and J by 7 bases, and 13 bases separated the two germline ends.

This clonotype was seen only a few times. The chain combines TRBV20-1 with TRBJ1-5; D ambiguous. This CDR3 region has 13 residues. CDR1 is DFQATT, CDR2 SNEGSKA, per germline (reference sequence). V lost 6 bases, J lost 5 bases, and 14 bases lay in between. This CDR3 is CSAQGTGDQPQHF. DNA for the CDR3: TGCAGTGCCCAAGGAACCGGCGATCAGCCCCAGCATTTT.

V is TRBV4-2 and J is TRBJ2-5; 7 bases align to TRBD2. The J call may not be correct, given that the DNA end is closer to TRBJ2-7. The CDR3 totals 15 residues. From germline, CDR1 is LGHNA and CDR2 YNFKEQ. The CDR3 DNA is TGTGCCAGCAGCCAAGTGAGCGGGGCCCTCTACGAGCAGTACTTC. Translation: CASSQVSGALYEQYF.

The sample holds many counts of this clonotype. The chain recombines TRBV30 with TRBJ2-1; 9 bases map to TRBD2. Unmatched junction bases numbered 8, after V lost 2 bases and J lost 9 bases. CDR1 and CDR2 from the germline V gene are GTSNPN and SVGIG (reference sequence). The CDR3 consists of 14 residues. The CDR3 bases are TGTGCCTGGAGTTTTCGCGGGGGGGCTGGTGAGCAGTTCTTC. Translating gives CAWSFRGGAGEQFF.

Concerning this clonotype: At one of its ends the junction is not consistent with the germline gene, which may arise from a read error. The gene calls are TRBV6-2 or TRBV6-3 and TRBJ2-7; 7 bases line up with TRBD1. In germline, CDR1 is MNHEY, CDR2 SVGEGT. The length of the CDR3 is 15 residues. The CDR3: CAGSEDRNRNYEQYF. In nucleotides, the CDR3 is TGTGCCGGCAGTGAGGACAGGAACCGCAACTACGAGCAGTACTTC.

V gene TRBV20-1 combines with J gene TRBJ1-5; 7 nucleotides agree with TRBD1. V was pared by 7 bases and J by 4 bases, with 4 bases of the junction left unmatched. The CDR3 contains 12 residues. Germline V gives CDR1 DFQATT, CDR2 SNEGSKA (reference sequence). The CDR3 sequence is CSVKQGNQPQHF. The DNA for the CDR3 is TGCAGTGTAAAACAGGGGAATCAGCCCCAGCATTTT.

This clonotype was detected only a few times. The rearrangement links TRBV30 to TRBJ2-1; a weak D match, TRBD1 (6 bases). Germline CDR1 reads GTSNPN; CDR2 reads SVGIG (reference sequence). Trimming pared 6 bases from V and 4 bases from J, leaving 10 bases between. The CDR3 totals 12 residues. This CDR3 is CACKDSYNEQFF. In DNA, the CDR3 is TGTGCCTGTAAGGACAGTTACAATGAGCAGTTCTTC.

Many counts were recorded for this clonotype. The chain employs TRBV18 and TRBJ2-7, with 7 bases matching TRBD1. V gave up 1 base and J gave up 3 bases; unmatched junction bases: 6. CDR3 length equals 15 residues. Germline V CDR1 and CDR2: KGHSH, LQKENI. CDR3: CASSPQGAMSYEQYF. CDR3 nucleotides: TGTGCCAGCTCACCACAGGGGGCCATGAGCTACGAGCAGTACTTC.

This clonotype occurred many times. This rearrangement joins TRBV6-1 to TRBJ2-3; no reliable D call. The CDR3 runs 13 residues. V gave up 3 bases and J gave up 6 bases, with 10 bases separating them. CDR1 and CDR2 from the germline V gene are MNHNS and SASEGT. The CDR3 region has the DNA TGTGCCAGCAGTGATCGTAAAGGGGATACGCAGTATTTT. It yields the protein CASSDRKGDTQYF.

This clonotype was found a few times. CDR3 protein: CASSPGGQGARNEQFF. The CDR3 coding sequence is TGTGCCAGCAGTCCCGGGGGACAGGGGGCTCGGAATGAGCAGTTCTTC. The rearrangement joins TRBV6-6 to TRBJ2-1; 12 bases match TRBD1. The germline gives CDR1 MNHNY, CDR2 SVGAGI (reference sequence). The V and J ends lost 5 bases and 7 bases, in that order; junction bases with no gene match: 9. The CDR3 has 16 residues.

There are a few counts of this clonotype. The chain joins TRBV29-1 to TRBJ1-1; TRBD1 agrees at 7 bases. V dropped 6 bases and J dropped 3; count of bases not matched to a gene: 7. There are 13 residues in the CDR3. Per germline, CDR1 SQVTM and CDR2 ANQGSEA. The DNA for the CDR3 is TGCAGCGTCTACCTAGGGGGCTACACTGAAGCTTTCTTT. Translation: CSVYLGGYTEAFF.

This clonotype was seen at least ten times. V is TRBV4-1 and J is TRBJ2-6; D remains ambiguous. The V gene lost 0 bases and the J gene lost 0 bases, with 21 bases spanning the gap. Germline CDR1 and CDR2: MGHRA and YSYEKL. The length of the CDR3 is 21 residues. CDR3 amino acids: CASSQDRTIILSDSGANVLTF. The DNA of the CDR3 is TGCGCCAGCAGCCAAGATAGGACCATTATCCTGTCTGACTCTGGGGCCAACGTCCTGACTTTC.

This clonotype came up many times. V gene TRBV7-8 combines with J gene TRBJ2-7, with 8 bases matching TRBD2. There are 16 residues in the CDR3. Germline assignment: CDR1 SGHVS and CDR2 FQNEAQ. Trimming cost V 3 bases and J 0 bases; bases outside gene matches: 7. The CDR3 DNA sequence: TGTGCCAGCAGCTTTCAACGGGGGGGCCTCTCCTACGAGCAGTACTTC. Its translation is CASSFQRGGLSYEQYF.

The chain recombines TRBV7-2 with TRBJ2-7, with a tentative D call TRBD1 (8 bases). Trimming pared 5 bases from V and 7 bases from J, leaving 21 bases between. CDR1 and CDR2 (germline): SGHTA, FQGNSA. The CDR3 has 15 amino acids. CDR3 region: CASSAHRGGLGEQYF. For the CDR3, the DNA is TGTGCCAGCAGCGCCCACAGGGGGGGCCTAGGAGAGCAGTACTTC.

The chain has TRBV7-9 and TRBJ1-1; 8 bases agree with TRBD1. The J segment lost 8 bases and the V segment lost 1 base, leaving 3 bases of the junction unmatched. This CDR3 region has 13 residues. The germline V gene has CDR1 SEHNR and CDR2 FQNEAQ (reference sequence). CDR3 DNA: TGTGCCAGCAGCTTAGATCCAGGGGGCGAAGCTTTCTTT. Amino acids: CASSLDPGGEAFF.

With respect to this clonotype: A much larger clone sits a single nucleotide away, making a read error possible. The rearrangement joins TRBV7-2 to TRBJ2-1; D not resolved. V was cut by 5 bases and J by 13 bases, with 21 bases left in between. The CDR3 length is 14 residues. The germline V gene has CDR1 SGHTA and CDR2 FQGNSA. CDR3 sequence: CASSPPATALPQFF. CDR3 coding DNA: TGTGCCAGCAGCCCCCCTGCCACAGCCTTACCCCAGTTCTTC. The variable domain in full, completed from reference TRBV7-2 and TRBJ2-1, reads GAGVSQSPSNKVTEKGKDVELRCDPISGHTALYWYRQSLGQGLEFLIYFQGNSAPDKSGLPSDRFSAERTGGSVSTLTIQRTQQEDSAVYLCASSPPATALPQFFGPGTRLTVL.

Comments on this clonotype: One base away lies a much larger clone, so this may be a sequencing read error. For the CDR3, the DNA is TGCGCCAGCAGTGAGCTAGCGGGGGCCCTGGGGGGGCAGTACTTC. It encodes CASSELAGALGGQYF. This chain connects TRBV10-2 to TRBJ2-5, with 10 bases aligning to TRBD2. After removal of 2 bases from V and 11 bases from J, the junction contained 11 bases not matched to a gene. The CDR3 extends over 15 amino acids. Germline V gene data show CDR1 as WSHSY and CDR2 as SAAADI.

Only a few counts were recorded for this clonotype. This chain uses TRBV30 with TRBJ2-7, with D perhaps matching TRBD1 (6 bases). Between the trimmed V and J ends, which lost 1 base and 9 bases, there was a span of 25 bases. Germline V gene data show CDR1 as GTSNPN and CDR2 as SVGIG (reference sequence). CDR3 length: 16 residues. The CDR3 reads CAWSGRVLYRVRGQYF. CDR3 DNA sequence: TGTGCCTGGAGTGGACGGGTATTATACAGGGTGAGGGGGCAGTACTTC.

The sample holds a few counts of this clonotype. The chain employs TRBV9 and TRBJ2-1; 8 bases are a match to TRBD1. There are 12 residues in the CDR3. Germline V CDR1 and CDR2: SGDLS, YYNGEE. Germline trimming cut 4 bases from V and 10 bases from J; bases unmatched to any gene: 4. The CDR3: CASSQGAGEQFF. Written as DNA, the CDR3 is TGTGCCAGCAGCCAGGGGGCAGGCGAGCAGTTCTTC.

This clonotype came up a few times. The V call is TRBV6-2 or TRBV6-3, the J call TRBJ1-1, with D possibly being TRBD1 (6 bases). Germline-derived CDR1 and CDR2 are MNHEY and SVGEGT. The CDR3 is 15 amino acids. Trimming removed 5 bases from V and 6 bases from J, with 19 bases in between. The CDR3 DNA is TGTGCCAGCAGTGTCGGTACAGGGTTCAGCGCTGAAGCTTTCTTT. Encoded protein: CASSVGTGFSAEAFF.

In this sample, this clonotype turned up many times. The rearrangement uses TRBV13 and TRBJ2-3; the match to TRBD2 covers 15 bases. This CDR3 is 16 amino acids long. The J segment lost 3 bases and the V segment lost 4 bases, leaving 2 bases of the junction unmatched. Germline CDR1 and CDR2: PRHDT and FYEKMQ (reference sequence). This CDR3 is CASSSGTSGGTDTQYF. The CDR3 nucleotides are TGTGCCAGCAGCTCCGGGACTAGCGGGGGGACAGATACGCAGTATTTT.

In the case of this clonotype: Germline and junction disagree at one end, which may indicate a read error. The gene calls are TRBV5-4 and TRBJ1-5; the D is unclear. Per the germline V gene, CDR1 is SGHNT and CDR2 is YYREEE (reference sequence). The CDR3 length is 14 residues. CDR3 DNA sequence: TGTGCCGGCAGCTCAGGCGGGAGCAATCAGCCCCAGCATTTT. Translating it yields CAGSSGGSNQPQHF.

V usage is TRBV3-1 and J usage is TRBJ2-7, with 7 bases matching TRBD1. V shed 5 bases and J 9 bases; nucleotides not matched to a gene: 7. Germline V CDR1 and CDR2: LGHDT, YNNKEL (reference sequence). The CDR3 loop spans 12 amino acids. CDR3 region: CASSLGQSGQYF. DNA for the CDR3: TGTGCCAGCAGCTTGGGACAGTCTGGGCAGTACTTC.

The chain is built from TRBV20-1 and TRBJ2-2; 9 positions match TRBD1. The CDR3 is made up of 15 amino acids. J gave up 3 bases and V 3 bases, and 5 bases lay outside the gene matches. Germline CDR1 DFQATT, CDR2 SNEGSKA (reference sequence). CDR3 sequence (DNA): TGCAGTGCTAGTGGACAGGGGAAATACACCGGGGAGCTGTTTTTT. Protein product: CSASGQGKYTGELFF.

The table lists this clonotype with a few counts. This sequence joins TRBV20-1 and TRBJ2-5, with D maybe TRBD2 (5 bases). The V and J ends lost 5 bases and 3 bases respectively, with 10 bases between them. CDR3 length: 12 residues. The V gene's germline CDR1 is DFQATT and CDR2 SNEGSKA (reference sequence). The CDR3 sequence: CSAGGTKETQYF. The CDR3, as DNA: TGCAGTGCTGGAGGAACCAAAGAGACCCAGTACTTC.

This clonotype was seen only once. This may be a read error, as it is one base from a much larger clone. V gene TRBV24-1 combines with J gene TRBJ2-5; D remains ambiguous. Germline CDR1 is KGHDR and CDR2 is SFDVKD. The V gene lost 5 bases and the J gene lost 11 bases, with 17 bases spanning the gap. CDR3 length: 13 amino acids. Here the CDR3 DNA reads TGTGCCACCAGTGGCACTAACTACAATGAGCAGTACTTC. It yields the protein CATSGTNYNEQYF.